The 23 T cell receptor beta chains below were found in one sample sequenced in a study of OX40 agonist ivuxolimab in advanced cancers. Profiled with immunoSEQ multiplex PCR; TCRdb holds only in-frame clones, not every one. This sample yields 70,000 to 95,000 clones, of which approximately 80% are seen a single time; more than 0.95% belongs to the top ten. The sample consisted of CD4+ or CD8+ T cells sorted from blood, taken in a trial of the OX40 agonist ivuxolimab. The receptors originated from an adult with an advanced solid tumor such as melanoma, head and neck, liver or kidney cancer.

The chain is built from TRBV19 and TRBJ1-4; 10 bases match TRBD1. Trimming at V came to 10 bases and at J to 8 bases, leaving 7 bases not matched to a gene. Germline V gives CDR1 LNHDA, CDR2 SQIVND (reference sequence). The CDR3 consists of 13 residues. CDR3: CATHRDRGEKLFF. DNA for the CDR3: TGTGCCACCCATCGGGACAGGGGAGAAAAACTGTTTTTT.

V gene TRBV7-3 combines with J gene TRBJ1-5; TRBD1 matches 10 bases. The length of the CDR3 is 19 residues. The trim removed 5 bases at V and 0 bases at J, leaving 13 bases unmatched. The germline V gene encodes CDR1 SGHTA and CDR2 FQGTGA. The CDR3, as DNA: TGTGCCAGCAGCGTGTTGCGGGACAGGGGCCTCAATAGCAATCAGCCCCAGCATTTT. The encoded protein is CASSVLRDRGLNSNQPQHF.

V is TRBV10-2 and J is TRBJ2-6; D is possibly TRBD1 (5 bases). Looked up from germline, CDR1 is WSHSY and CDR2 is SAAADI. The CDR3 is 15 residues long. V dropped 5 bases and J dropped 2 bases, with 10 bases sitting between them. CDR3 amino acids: CASSFSGTGANVLTF. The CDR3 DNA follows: TGCGCCAGCAGTTTTTCAGGGACTGGGGCCAACGTCCTGACTTTC.

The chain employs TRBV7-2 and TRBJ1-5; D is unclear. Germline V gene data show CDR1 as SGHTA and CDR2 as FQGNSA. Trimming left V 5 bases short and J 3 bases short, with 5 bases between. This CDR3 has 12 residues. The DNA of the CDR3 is TGTGCCAGCAGCCTCCCCAATCAGCCCCAGCATTTT. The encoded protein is CASSLPNQPQHF.

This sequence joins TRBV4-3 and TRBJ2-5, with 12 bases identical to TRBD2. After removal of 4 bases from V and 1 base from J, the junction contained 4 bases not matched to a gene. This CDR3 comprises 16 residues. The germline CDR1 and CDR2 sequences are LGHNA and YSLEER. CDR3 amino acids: CASSRRTSGTQETQYF. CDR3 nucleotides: TGCGCCAGCAGCCGCAGGACTAGCGGGACCCAAGAGACCCAGTACTTC.

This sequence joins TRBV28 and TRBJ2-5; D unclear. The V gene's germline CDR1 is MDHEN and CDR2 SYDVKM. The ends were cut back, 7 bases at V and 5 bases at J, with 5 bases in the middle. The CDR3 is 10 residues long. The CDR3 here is CASTWETQYF. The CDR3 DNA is TGTGCCAGCACGTGGGAGACCCAGTACTTC.

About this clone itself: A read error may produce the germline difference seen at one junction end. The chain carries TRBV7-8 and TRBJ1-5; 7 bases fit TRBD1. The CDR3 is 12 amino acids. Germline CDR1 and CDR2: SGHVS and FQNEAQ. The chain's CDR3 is CASSSRTGTAYF. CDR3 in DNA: TGTGCCAGCAGCTCCCGAACCGGGACAGCATATTTT.

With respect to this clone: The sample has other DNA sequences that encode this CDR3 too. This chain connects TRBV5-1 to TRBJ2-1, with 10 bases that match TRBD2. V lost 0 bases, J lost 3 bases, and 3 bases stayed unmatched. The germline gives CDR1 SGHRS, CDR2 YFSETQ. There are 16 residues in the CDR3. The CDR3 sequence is CASSLDPSGGYNEQFF. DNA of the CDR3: TGCGCCAGCAGCTTGGACCCTAGCGGGGGCTACAATGAGCAGTTCTTC.

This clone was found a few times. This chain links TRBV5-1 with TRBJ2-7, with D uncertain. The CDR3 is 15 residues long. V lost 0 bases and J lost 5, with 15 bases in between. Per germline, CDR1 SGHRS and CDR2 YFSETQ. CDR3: CASSLAPGLDHEQYF. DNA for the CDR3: TGCGCCAGCAGCTTGGCTCCGGGCCTTGACCACGAGCAGTACTTC.

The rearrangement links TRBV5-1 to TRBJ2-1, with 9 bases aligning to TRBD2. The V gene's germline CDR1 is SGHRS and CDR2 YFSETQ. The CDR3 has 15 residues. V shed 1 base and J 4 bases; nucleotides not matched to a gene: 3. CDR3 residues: CASSLPAGGYNEQFF. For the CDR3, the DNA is TGCGCCAGCAGCTTGCCAGCGGGGGGTTACAATGAGCAGTTCTTC.

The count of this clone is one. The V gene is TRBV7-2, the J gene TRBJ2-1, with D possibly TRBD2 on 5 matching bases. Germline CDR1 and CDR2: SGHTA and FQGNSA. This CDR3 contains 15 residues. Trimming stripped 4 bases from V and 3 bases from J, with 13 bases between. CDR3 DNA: TGTGCCAGCAGCTCGAGGGTTTGGAGCTACAATGAGCAGTTCTTC. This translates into CASSSRVWSYNEQFF.

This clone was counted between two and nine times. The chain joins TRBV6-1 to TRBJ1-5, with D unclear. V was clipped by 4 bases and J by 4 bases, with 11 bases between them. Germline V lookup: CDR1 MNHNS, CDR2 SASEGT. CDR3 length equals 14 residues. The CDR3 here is CASSASDGNQPQHF. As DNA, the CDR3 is TGTGCCAGCAGTGCAAGCGACGGAAATCAGCCCCAGCATTTT.

The CDR3 nucleotides read TGTGCCAGCAGTTTGGATGGGGGTTCACCCCTCCACTTT. It translates to CASSLDGGSPLHF. The genes are TRBV28 and TRBJ1-6, with D perhaps TRBD1 (5 bases). CDR1 MDHEN and CDR2 SYDVKM come from the germline V gene. The CDR3 spans 13 residues. Trimming cost V 3 bases and J 9 bases, with 9 bases left between them.

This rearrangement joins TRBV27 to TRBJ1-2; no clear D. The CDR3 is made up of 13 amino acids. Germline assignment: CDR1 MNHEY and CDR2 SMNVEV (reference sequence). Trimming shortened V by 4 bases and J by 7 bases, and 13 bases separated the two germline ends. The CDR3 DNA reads TGTGCCAGCAGTTACTCAAGCTTAAGTGGCTACACCTTC. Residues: CASSYSSLSGYTF.

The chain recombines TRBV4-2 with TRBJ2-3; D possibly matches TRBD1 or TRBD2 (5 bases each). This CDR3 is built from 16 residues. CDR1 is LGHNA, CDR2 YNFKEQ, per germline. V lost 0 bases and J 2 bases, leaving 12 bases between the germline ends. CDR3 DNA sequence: TGTGCCAGCAGCCAAGATCAGGTCGGGACCACAGATACGCAGTATTTT. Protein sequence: CASSQDQVGTTDTQYF.

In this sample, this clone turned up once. CDR3 sequence (DNA): TGTGCCAGCGTCAGGACAGCAGACAATGAGCAGTTCTTC. This translates into CASVRTADNEQFF. The chain couples TRBV6-5 to TRBJ2-1; D might be TRBD1 (6 bases). The CDR3 spans 13 residues. V lost 8 bases and J 5 bases, leaving 13 bases between the germline ends. Looked up from germline, CDR1 is MNHEY and CDR2 is SVGAGI.

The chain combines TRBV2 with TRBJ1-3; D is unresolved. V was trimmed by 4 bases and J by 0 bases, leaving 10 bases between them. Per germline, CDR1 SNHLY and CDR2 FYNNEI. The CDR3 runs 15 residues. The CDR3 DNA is TGTGCCAGCAGTGTGAAGGCTATCTCTGGAAACACCATATATTTT. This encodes CASSVKAISGNTIYF.

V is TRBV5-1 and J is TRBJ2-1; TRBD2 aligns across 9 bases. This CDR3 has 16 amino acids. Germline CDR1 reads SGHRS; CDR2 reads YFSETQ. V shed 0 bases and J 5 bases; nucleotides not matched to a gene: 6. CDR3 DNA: TGCGCCAGCAGCTTGGTATCAGCGGGGGGCCACAATGAGCAGTTCTTC. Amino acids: CASSLVSAGGHNEQFF.

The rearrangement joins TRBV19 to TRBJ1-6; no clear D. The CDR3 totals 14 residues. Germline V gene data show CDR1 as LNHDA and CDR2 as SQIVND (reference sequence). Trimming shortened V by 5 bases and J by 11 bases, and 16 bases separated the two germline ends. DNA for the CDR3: TGTGCCAGTAGTCCGGGAAAGGTGGTACCACCCCTCCACTTT. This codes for CASSPGKVVPPLHF. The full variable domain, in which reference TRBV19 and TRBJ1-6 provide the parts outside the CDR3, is DGGITQSPKYLFRKEGQNVTLSCEQNLNHDAMYWYRQDPGQGLRLIYYSQIVNDFQKGDIAEGYSVSREKKESFPLTVTSAQKNPTAFYLCASSPGKVVPPLHFGNGTRLTVT.

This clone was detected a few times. The CDR3 region is CASSSYYRGARGYGYTF. CDR3 coding DNA: TGTGCCAGCAGTTCCTATTATAGAGGGGCAAGAGGATATGGCTACACCTTC. The rearrangement links TRBV27 to TRBJ1-2, with D possibly matching TRBD1 (5 bases). Trimming cost V 4 bases and J 5 bases, with 23 bases left between them. The length of the CDR3 is 17 residues. Germline loops: CDR1 MNHEY, CDR2 SMNVEV (reference sequence).

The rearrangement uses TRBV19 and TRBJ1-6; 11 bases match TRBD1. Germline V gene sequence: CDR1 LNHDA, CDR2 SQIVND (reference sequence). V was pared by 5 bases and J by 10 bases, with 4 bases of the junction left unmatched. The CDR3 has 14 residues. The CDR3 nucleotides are TGTGCCAGTAGTCCTGGGACAGGGGGATCACCCCTCCACTTT. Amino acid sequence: CASSPGTGGSPLHF.

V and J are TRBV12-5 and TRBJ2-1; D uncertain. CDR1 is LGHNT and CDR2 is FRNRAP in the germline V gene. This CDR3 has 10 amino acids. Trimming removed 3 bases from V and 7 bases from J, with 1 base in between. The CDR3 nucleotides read TGTGCTAGTGGTTTTAATGAGCAGTTCTTC. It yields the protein CASGFNEQFF.

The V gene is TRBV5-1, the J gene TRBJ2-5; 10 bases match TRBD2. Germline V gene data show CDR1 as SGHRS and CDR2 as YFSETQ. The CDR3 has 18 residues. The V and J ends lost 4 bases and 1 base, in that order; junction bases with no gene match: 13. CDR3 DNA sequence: TGCGCCAGCAGCATCCGGGGGCTAGCGGGGGTAACCCAAGAGACCCAGTACTTC. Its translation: CASSIRGLAGVTQETQYF.